This T cell receptor beta chain is from a study of blood T cells in healthy people across ages. Next came a second PCR, run for roughly 6 to 11 cycles, which used a sample-barcoded 5' primer along with a J-beta primer mix. Template switching added a 12-random-nucleotide identifier to every cDNA molecule. TCRdb reanalysed the 5' RACE reads using MiXCR and keeps one entry per CDR3 protein. The repertoire includes 1.5 million to 2 million distinct CDR3 sequences, around 42% of them detected once, and roughly 24% sits in the top ten. The length of the CDR3 is 14 residues. Concerning this clonotype: At one end, the junction sequence differs from germline, possibly due to a read error.

This TCR was sampled from a human donor in good health. The V and J genes are TRBV12-3 or TRBV12-4 and TRBJ2-3; either TRBD1 or TRBD2 may fit D (5 bases each). The sequencing sample was made of blood. CDR3 protein: CASSLGGSTDAQYF. CDR3 in DNA: TGTGCCAGCAGTTTAGGGGGGAGCACAGATGCGCAGTATTTT.